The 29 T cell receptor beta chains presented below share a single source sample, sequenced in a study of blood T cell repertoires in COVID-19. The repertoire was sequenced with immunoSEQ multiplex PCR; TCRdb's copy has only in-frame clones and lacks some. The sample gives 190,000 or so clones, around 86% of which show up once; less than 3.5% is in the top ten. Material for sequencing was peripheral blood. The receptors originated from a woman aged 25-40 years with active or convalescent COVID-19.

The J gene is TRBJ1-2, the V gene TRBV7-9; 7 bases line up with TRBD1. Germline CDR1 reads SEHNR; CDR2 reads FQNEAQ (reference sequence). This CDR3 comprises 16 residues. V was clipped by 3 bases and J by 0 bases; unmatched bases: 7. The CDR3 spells CASSFLEGTANYGYTF. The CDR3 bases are TGTGCCAGCAGCTTTTTAGAAGGGACAGCTAACTATGGCTACACCTTC.

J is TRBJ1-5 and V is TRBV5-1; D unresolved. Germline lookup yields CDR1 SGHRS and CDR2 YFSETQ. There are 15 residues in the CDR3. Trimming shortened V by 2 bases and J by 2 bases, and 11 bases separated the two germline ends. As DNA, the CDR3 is TGCGCCAGCAGCTTAGAGGGTACTGGCAATCAGCCCCAGCATTTT. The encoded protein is CASSLEGTGNQPQHF.

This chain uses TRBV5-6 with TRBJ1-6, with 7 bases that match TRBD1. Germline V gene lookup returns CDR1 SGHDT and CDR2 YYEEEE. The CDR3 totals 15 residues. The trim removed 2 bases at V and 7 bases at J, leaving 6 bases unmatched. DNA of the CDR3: TGTGCCAGCAGCTTTAACAACAGGGGAAATTCACCCCTCCACTTT. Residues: CASSFNNRGNSPLHF.

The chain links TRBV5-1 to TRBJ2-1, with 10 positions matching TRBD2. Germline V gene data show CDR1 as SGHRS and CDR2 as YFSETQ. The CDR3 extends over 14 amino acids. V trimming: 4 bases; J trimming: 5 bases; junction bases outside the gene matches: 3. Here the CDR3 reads CASSLAGENNEQFF. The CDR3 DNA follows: TGCGCCAGCAGCCTAGCGGGAGAAAACAATGAGCAGTTCTTC.

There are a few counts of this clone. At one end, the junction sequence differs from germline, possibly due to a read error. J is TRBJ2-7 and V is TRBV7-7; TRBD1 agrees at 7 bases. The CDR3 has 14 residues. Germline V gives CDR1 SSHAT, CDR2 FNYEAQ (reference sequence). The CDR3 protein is CASSPRQGAYEQYF. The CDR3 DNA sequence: TGTGCTAGCAGCCCCCGACAGGGCGCCTACGAGCAGTACTTC.

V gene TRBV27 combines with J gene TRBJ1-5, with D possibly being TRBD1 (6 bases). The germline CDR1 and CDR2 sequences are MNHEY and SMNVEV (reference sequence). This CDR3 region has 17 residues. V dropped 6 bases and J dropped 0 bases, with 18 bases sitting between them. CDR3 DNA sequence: TGTGCCAGCAGCGACGTACAGGGCCATTATAGCAATCAGCCCCAGCATTTT. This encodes CASSDVQGHYSNQPQHF.

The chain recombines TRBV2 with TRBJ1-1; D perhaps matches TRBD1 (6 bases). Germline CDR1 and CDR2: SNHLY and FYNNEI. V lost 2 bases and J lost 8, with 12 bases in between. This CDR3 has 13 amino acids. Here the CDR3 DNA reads TGTGCCAGCAGTGAAACCGGACAGATCGAAGCTTTCTTT. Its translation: CASSETGQIEAFF.

The CDR3 is CASSDRTSGGDTQYF. CDR3 nucleotide sequence: TGCGCCAGCAGTGACCGGACTAGCGGGGGAGATACGCAGTATTTT. The chain carries TRBV10-2 and TRBJ2-3; 13 positions agree with TRBD2. This CDR3 has 15 amino acids. Germline loops: CDR1 WSHSY, CDR2 SAAADI. Unmatched junction bases numbered 2, after V lost 3 bases and J lost 5 bases.

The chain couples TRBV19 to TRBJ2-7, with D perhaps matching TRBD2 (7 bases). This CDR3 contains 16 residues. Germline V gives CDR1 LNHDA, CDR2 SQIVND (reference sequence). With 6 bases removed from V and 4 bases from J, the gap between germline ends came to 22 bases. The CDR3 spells CASSLGGGGAGYEQYF. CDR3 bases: TGTGCCAGTAGCTTGGGAGGAGGGGGGGCTGGATACGAGCAGTACTTC.

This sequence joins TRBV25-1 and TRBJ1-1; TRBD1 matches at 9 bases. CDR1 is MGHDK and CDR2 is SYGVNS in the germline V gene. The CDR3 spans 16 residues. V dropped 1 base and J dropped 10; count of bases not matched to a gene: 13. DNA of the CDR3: TGTGCCAGCAGTGAATCTCCCGACAGGGGGGTGAGGCCAGCTTTCTTT. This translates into CASSESPDRGVRPAFF.

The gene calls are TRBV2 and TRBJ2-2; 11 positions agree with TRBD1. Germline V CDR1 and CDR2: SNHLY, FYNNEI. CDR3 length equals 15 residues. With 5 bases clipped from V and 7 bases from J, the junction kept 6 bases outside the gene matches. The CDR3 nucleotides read TGTGCCAGCAGTCCCGGACAGGGGGCGCGCGGGGAGCTGTTTTTT. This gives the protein CASSPGQGARGELFF.

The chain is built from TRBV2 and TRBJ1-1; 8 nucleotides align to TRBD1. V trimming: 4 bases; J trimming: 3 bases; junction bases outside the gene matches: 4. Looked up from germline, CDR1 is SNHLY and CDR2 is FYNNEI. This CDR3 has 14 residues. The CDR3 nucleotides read TGTGCCAGCAGTGGTCAGGGGGCGTACACTGAAGCTTTCTTT. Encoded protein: CASSGQGAYTEAFF.

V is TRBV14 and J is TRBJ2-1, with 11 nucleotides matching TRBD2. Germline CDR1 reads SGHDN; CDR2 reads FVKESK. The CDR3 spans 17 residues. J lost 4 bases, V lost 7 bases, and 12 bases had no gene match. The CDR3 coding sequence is TGTGCCAGCACCGGGACTCCGGGACTAGCGGAGTACAATGAGCAGTTCTTC. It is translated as CASTGTPGLAEYNEQFF.

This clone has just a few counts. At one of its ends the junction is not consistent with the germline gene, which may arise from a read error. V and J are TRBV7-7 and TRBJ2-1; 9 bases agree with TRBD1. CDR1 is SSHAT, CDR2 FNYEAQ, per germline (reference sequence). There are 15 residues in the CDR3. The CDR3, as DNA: TGTGCTAGCAGCTTAGACAGGGGGGGATACAATGAGCAGTTCTTC. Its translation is CASSLDRGGYNEQFF.

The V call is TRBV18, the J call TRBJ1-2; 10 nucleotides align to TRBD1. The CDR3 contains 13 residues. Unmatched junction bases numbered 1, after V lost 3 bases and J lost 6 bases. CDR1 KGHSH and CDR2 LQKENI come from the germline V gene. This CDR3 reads CASSPDRGHGYTF. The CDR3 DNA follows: TGTGCCAGCTCACCTGACAGGGGGCATGGCTACACCTTC.

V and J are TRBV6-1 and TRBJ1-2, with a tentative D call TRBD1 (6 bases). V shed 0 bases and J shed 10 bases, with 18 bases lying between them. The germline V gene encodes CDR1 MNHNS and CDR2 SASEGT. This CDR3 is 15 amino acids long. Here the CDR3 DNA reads TGTGCCAGCAGTGAAGCGCTAGGACAGCCTAACTACTACACCTTC. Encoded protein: CASSEALGQPNYYTF.

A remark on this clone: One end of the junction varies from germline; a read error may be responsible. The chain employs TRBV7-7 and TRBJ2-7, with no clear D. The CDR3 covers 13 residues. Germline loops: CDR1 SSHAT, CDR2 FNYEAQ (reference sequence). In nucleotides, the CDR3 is TGTGCTAGCAGCTTGGGCTACTCCTACGAGCAGTACTTC. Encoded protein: CASSLGYSYEQYF.

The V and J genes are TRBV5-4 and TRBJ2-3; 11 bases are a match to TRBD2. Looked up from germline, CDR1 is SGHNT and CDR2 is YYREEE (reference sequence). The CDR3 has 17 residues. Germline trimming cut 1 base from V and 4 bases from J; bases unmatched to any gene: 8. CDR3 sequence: CASSLLVSGGASDTQYF. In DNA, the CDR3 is TGTGCCAGCAGCTTGTTGGTTAGCGGGGGGGCTTCAGATACGCAGTATTTT.

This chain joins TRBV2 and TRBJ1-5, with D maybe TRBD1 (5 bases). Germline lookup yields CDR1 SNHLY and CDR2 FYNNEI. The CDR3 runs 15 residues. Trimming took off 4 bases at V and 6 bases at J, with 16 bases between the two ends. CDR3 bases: TGTGCCAGCAGTGGGTTAGGGGCGGCTCGTCAGCCCCAGCATTTT. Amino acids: CASSGLGAARQPQHF.

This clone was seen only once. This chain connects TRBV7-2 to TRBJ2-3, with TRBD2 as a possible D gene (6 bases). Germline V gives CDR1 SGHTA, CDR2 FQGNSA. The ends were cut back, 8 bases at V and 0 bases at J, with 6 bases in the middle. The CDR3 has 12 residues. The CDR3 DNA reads TGTGCCAGCGGGGGGAGCACAGATACGCAGTATTTT. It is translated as CASGGSTDTQYF.

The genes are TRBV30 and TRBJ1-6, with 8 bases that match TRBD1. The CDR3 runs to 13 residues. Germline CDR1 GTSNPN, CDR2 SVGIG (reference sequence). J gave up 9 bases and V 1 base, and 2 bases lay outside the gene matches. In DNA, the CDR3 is TGTGCCTGGAGTGACAGGGGGTTTTCACCCCTCCACTTT. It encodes CAWSDRGFSPLHF.

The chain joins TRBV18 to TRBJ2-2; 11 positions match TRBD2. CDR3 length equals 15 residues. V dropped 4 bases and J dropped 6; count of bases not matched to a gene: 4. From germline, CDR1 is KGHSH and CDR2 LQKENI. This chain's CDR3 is CASSRLAGGPGELFF. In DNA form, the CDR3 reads TGTGCCAGCTCACGGCTAGCGGGAGGACCCGGGGAGCTGTTTTTT.

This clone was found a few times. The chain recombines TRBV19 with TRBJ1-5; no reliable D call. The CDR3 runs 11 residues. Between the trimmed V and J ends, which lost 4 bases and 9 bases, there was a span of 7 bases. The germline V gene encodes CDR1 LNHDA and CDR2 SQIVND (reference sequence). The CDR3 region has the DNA TGTGCCAGTAGTAGCGGATGGCCCCAGCATTTT. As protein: CASSSGWPQHF.

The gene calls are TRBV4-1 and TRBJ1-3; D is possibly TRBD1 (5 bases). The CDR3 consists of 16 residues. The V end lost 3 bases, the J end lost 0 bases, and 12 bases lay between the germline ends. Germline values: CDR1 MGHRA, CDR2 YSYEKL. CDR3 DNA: TGCGCCAGCAGCCAGGAAGGGGCCTACTCTGGAAACACCATATATTTT. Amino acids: CASSQEGAYSGNTIYF.

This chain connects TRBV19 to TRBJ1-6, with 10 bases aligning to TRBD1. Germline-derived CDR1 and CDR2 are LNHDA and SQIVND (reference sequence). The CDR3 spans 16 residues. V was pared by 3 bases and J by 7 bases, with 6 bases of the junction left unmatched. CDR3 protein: CASSMQPGQGNSPLHF. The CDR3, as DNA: TGTGCCAGTAGTATGCAACCGGGACAGGGGAATTCACCCCTCCACTTT.

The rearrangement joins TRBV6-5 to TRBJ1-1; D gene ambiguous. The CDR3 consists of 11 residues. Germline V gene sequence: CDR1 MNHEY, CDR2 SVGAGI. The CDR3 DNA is TGTGCAGCGGGTAGGCGGACTGAAGCTTTCTTT. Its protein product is CAAGRRTEAFF.

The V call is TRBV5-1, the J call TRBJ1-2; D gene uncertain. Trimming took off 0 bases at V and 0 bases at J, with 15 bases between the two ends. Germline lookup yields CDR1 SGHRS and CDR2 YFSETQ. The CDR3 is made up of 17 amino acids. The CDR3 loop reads CASSLAVYQEANYGYTF. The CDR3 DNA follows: TGCGCCAGCAGCTTGGCCGTCTACCAGGAAGCTAACTATGGCTACACCTTC.

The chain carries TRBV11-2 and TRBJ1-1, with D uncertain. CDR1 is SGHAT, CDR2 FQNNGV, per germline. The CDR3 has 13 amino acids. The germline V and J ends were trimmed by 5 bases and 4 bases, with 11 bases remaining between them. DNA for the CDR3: TGTGCCAGCAGCCAATACGCCGGCACTGAAGCTTTCTTT. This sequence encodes CASSQYAGTEAFF.

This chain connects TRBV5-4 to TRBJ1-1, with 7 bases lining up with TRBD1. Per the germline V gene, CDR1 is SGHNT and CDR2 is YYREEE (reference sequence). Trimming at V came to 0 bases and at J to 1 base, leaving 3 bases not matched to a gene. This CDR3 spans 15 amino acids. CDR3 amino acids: CASSLEGARNTEAFF. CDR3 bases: TGTGCCAGCAGCTTGGAGGGGGCCCGGAACACTGAAGCTTTCTTT.